The clone carrying this T cell receptor beta chain has just one count. Sequencing was performed with immunoSEQ multiplex PCR; in TCRdb, only in-frame clones are kept and a portion is missing. The profile shows roughly 62,000 clones, approximately 83% of them singletons. These data are taken from a study of OX40 agonist ivuxolimab in advanced cancers. The sample was CD4+ or CD8+ T cells sorted from blood, taken in a trial of the OX40 agonist ivuxolimab. This clonotype was sampled from an adult with an advanced solid tumor such as melanoma, head and neck, liver or kidney cancer.

The CDR3 nucleotides are TGCGCCAGCAGCTTGGGTAGCGGGAGGGGCTTGGGCGCAGATACGCAGTATTTT. This codes for CASSLGSGRGLGADTQYF. The chain couples TRBV5-1 to TRBJ2-3; 11 nucleotides align to TRBD2. The germline gives CDR1 SGHRS, CDR2 YFSETQ. V shed 0 bases, J shed 4 bases, and the junction held 10 bases outside the gene matches. This CDR3 spans 18 amino acids.